Many counts were recorded for the clone carrying this T cell receptor (beta chain). Its cognate antigen is unknown. This sample was taken from a study of T cells in Graves' hyperthyroidism and ophthalmopathy. Study-wide context: Upon initial diagnosis and before any treatment, peripheral blood was collected. Whole-study results and caveats: Blood samples included most of the expanded thyroid clonotypes exceeding 0.001.

V shed 0 bases and J shed 3 bases, with 12 bases lying between them. The CDR3 is 15 residues long. CDR1 is DFQATT, CDR2 SNEGSKA, per germline (reference sequence). The source material, RNA transcripts, was used to amplify TCR beta CDR3 regions. HTBI primers were used for first-round RT-PCR of the TCR CDR3. MiXCR was run by TCRdb on the multiplex PCR reads, yielding one entry per CDR3 protein. The repertoire holds about 600,000 distinct CDR3 sequences, with 14% as singletons. Material: blood. The receptor was derived from a woman aged 18-30 years with Graves' ophthalmopathy. The rearrangement uses TRBV20-1 and TRBJ1-5; D gene ambiguous. The CDR3 DNA is TGCAGTGCTAGAGATCGTGGGAGGTTCAATCAGCCCCAGCATTTT. It codes for CSARDRGRFNQPQHF.